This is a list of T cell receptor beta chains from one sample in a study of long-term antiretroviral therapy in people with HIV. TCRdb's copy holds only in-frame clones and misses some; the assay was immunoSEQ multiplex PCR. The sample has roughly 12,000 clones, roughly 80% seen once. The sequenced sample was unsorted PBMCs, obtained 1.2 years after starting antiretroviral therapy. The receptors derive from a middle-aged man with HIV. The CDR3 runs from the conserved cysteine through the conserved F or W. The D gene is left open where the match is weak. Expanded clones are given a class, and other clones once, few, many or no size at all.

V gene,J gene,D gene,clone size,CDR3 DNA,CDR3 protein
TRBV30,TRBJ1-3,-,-,TGTGCCTGGAGGCCCCACATCTCTGGAAACACCATATATTTT,CAWRPHISGNTIYF
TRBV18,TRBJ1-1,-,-,TGTGCCAGCTCCCCGTCGGACGGAACGAACACTGAAGCTTTCTTT,CASSPSDGTNTEAFF
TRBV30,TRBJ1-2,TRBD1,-,TGTGCCTGGAGTCGCGGGACAGTTTATGGCTACACCTTC,CAWSRGTVYGYTF
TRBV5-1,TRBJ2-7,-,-,TGCGCCAGCAGCTTGGGGCCAGCCTACGAGCAGTACTTC,CASSLGPAYEQYF
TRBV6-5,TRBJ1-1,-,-,TGTGCCAGCAGTTACGGGGGGCCCACTGAAGCTTTCTTT,CASSYGGPTEAFF
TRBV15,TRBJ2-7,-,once,TGTGCCACCAGCAGTGTTGAAGGGGGGCCCTTCGAGCAGTACTTC,CATSSVEGGPFEQYF
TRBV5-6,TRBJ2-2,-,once,TGTGCCAGCAGTTCAGGGGCGAACACCGGGGAGCTGTTTTTT,CASSSGANTGELFF
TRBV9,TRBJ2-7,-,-,TGTGCCAGCAGCGGAGCCAGGGCCCACGAGCAGTACTTC,CASSGARAHEQYF
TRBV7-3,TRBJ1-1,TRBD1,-,TGTGCCAGCAGCCAGACAGGGTTCGCTACTGAAGCTTTCTTT,CASSQTGFATEAFF
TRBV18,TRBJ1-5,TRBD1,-,TGTGCCAGCTCACCGGGACAGGGGGTCGGTCAGCCCCAGCATTTT,CASSPGQGVGQPQHF
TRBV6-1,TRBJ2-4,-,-,TGTGCCAGCAGTGAAATAGAAGGAGCCAAAAACATTCAGTACTTC,CASSEIEGAKNIQYF
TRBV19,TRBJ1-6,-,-,TGTGCCAGTACTCTCCTCCCCGCGGGCAATTCACCCCTCCACTTT,CASTLLPAGNSPLHF
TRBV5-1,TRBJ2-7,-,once,TGCGCCAGCAGCTTGGCCCAGGGTTCCCTAGACGAGCAGTACTTC,CASSLAQGSLDEQYF
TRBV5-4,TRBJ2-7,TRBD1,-,TGTGCCAGCAGCTCGGGGCCGGGACAGAGCTCCTACGAGCAGTACTTC,CASSSGPGQSSYEQYF
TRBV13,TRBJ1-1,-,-,TGTGCCAGCAGCTTAGAAGGCAGCGGGAAGAACACTGAAGCTTTCTTT,CASSLEGSGKNTEAFF
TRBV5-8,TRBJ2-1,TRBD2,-,TGTGCCAGCAGCTTTCTAGCGGGGGGCATGAATGAGCAGTTCTTC,CASSFLAGGMNEQFF
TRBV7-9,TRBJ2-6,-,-,TGTGCCAGCAGCTTAGCAGTGATCTCTGGGGCCAACGTCCTGACTTTC,CASSLAVISGANVLTF
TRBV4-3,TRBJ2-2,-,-,TGCGCCAGCAGCCTAGAGGATACGCGAGGCACCGGGGAGCTGTTTTTT,CASSLEDTRGTGELFF
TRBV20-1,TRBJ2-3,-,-,TGCAGTGCTAGCGCAGATACGCAGTATTTT,CSASADTQYF
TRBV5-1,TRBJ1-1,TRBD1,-,TGCGCCAGCAGCACGGGGACAGGGTCCGGGGGTGCTGAAGCTTTCTTT,CASSTGTGSGGAEAFF
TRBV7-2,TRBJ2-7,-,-,TGTGCCAGCAGCTTAGGTGTGCCGCCAAACGAGCAGTACTTC,CASSLGVPPNEQYF
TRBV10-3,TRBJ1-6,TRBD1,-,TGTGCCACCAGGACAGGGGATTCACCCCTCCACTTT,CATRTGDSPLHF
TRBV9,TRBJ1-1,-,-,TGTGCCAGCAGCGTAGGGACAAAGAGCACTGAAGCTTTCTTT,CASSVGTKSTEAFF
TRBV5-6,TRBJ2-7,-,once,TGTGCCAGCAGCTTGGAGGGCCTCTCCCCCTACGAGCAGTACTTC,CASSLEGLSPYEQYF
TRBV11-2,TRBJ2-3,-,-,TGTGCCAGCAGCTTATGGGGCGGAGGCACAGATACGCAGTATTTT,CASSLWGGGTDTQYF
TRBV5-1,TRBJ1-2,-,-,TGCGCCAGCAGCTTGGGGCAGGCCAGCGATGGCTACACCTTC,CASSLGQASDGYTF
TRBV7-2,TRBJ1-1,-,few,TGTGCCAGCAGCTTAGACACTCAGGCTTTCTTT,CASSLDTQAFF
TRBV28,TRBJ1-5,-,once,TGTGCCAGCAGTCCCCCCCCTAGCAATCAGCCCCAGCATTTT,CASSPPPSNQPQHF
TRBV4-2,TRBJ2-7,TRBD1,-,TGTGCCAGCAGCCAATTAGGGACAGAGGCGGACGAGCAGTACTTC,CASSQLGTEADEQYF
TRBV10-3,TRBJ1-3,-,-,TGTGCCATCAGTGAGGGCAGGTTGAGCTCTGGAAACACCATATATTTT,CAISEGRLSSGNTIYF
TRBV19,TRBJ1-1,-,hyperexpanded,TGTGCCAGTAGTATGCCCGGGGTGAACACTGAAGCTTTCTTT,CASSMPGVNTEAFF
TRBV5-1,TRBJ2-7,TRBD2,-,TGCGCCAGCAGCCCCGTAGGGGCGGGGGTGGACTACGAGCAGTACTTC,CASSPVGAGVDYEQYF
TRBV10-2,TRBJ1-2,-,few,TGCGCCAGCAGTAACCCCGGACGGGCAGAAGGTGGCTACACCTTC,CASSNPGRAEGGYTF
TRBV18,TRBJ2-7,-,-,TGTGCCAGCTCACAGTCTGCCTCGGGGGACGAGCAGCAATTC,CASSQSASGDEQQF
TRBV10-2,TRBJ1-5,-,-,TGCGCCAGCAGTGAGTCCCGGGCCTTAAATCAGCCCCAGCATTTT,CASSESRALNQPQHF
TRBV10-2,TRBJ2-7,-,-,TGCGCCAGCAGTGATCAGCGGAGCTCCTACGAGCAGTACTTC,CASSDQRSSYEQYF
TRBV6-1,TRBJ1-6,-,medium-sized,TGTGCCAGCAGTGAAAGCAACGGTGATAATTCACCCCTCCACTTT,CASSESNGDNSPLHF
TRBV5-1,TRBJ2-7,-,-,TGCGCCAGCAGCTTTGGCCGTACCTACGAGCAGTACTTC,CASSFGRTYEQYF
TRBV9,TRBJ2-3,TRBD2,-,TGTGCCAGCAGCGTCCGGACTAGCGGGGGAGATACGCAGTATTTT,CASSVRTSGGDTQYF
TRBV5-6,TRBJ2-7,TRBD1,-,TGTGCCAGCAGCTGGACAGGGGGCCTGGTCGAGCAGTACTTC,CASSWTGGLVEQYF